The source of this T cell receptor (beta chain) is a study of T cell responses to AZD1222 COVID-19 vaccine. On this clone itself: Its specificity is not known.

Germline V gene lookup returns CDR1 WNHNN and CDR2 SYGVQD (reference sequence). The trim removed 2 bases at V and 1 base at J, leaving 10 bases unmatched. CDR3 length: 17 residues. Clones were read by immunoSEQ multiplex PCR, and TCRdb kept only the in-frame ones, dropping some. The sample lists approximately 150,000 clones, almost 95% seen once, with around 2.3% in the top ten. Study results and caveats: It should be noted that donors were predominantly white British and more often female, and clonal diversity was possibly underestimated. CD4 TCRs covered the whole spike, strongest at regions 160-218 and 743-854.

The chain employs TRBV10-1 and TRBJ1-1, with 7 bases that match TRBD1. This sequence originates from an adult in good health. The sequenced sample was peripheral blood, obtained on day 0 of AZD1222 vaccination. CDR3 protein: CASSEPLNRGQNTEAFF. CDR3 in DNA: TGCGCCAGCAGTGAGCCCCTCAACAGGGGACAGAACACTGAAGCTTTCTTT.